The 19 T cell receptor beta chains reported below all come from one sample, sequenced in a study of OX40 agonist ivuxolimab in advanced cancers. Generated by immunoSEQ multiplex PCR, the TCRdb table keeps only in-frame clones and is missing some. The data hold 45,000 to 60,000 clones, with 91% observed a single time. The sample here was CD4+ or CD8+ T cells sorted from blood, taken in a trial of the OX40 agonist ivuxolimab. The receptors here all came from an adult with an advanced solid tumor such as melanoma, head and neck, liver or kidney cancer.

This clone showed up just a few times. This sequence joins TRBV18 and TRBJ2-7, with 7 bases identical to TRBD1. Losses at the gene ends were 3 bases for V and 1 base for J; bases not matched to a gene: 6. Germline loops: CDR1 KGHSH, CDR2 LQKENI. The CDR3 has 15 residues. CDR3 residues: CASSPQTGSSYEQYF. The CDR3 coding sequence is TGTGCCAGCTCACCCCAGACAGGGTCATCCTACGAGCAGTACTTC.

This clone appeared a single time. The V and J genes are TRBV9 and TRBJ2-2; 7 positions agree with TRBD2. The CDR3 consists of 17 residues. V dropped 2 bases and J dropped 0; count of bases not matched to a gene: 7. CDR1 and CDR2 from the germline V gene are SGDLS and YYNGEE. The CDR3 reads CASSVRREAPNTGELFF. The CDR3 DNA reads TGTGCCAGCAGCGTCCGACGGGAGGCCCCGAACACCGGGGAGCTGTTTTTT.

The gene calls are TRBV5-3 and TRBJ1-1; maybe TRBD1 (5 bases). TRBV5-3 is reported as an ORF; its role is uncertain. V lost 10 bases and J 0 bases, leaving 19 bases between the germline ends. CDR3 length: 15 residues. The CDR3 DNA reads TGTGCCTGCTCCGGGACCCCGACCATGAACACTGAAGCTTTCTTT. It translates to CACSGTPTMNTEAFF.

The rearrangement links TRBV6-5 to TRBJ2-7, with D hard to call. Germline values: CDR1 MNHEY, CDR2 SVGAGI. Trimming took 6 bases from V and 5 from J, leaving 17 bases between them. The CDR3 loop spans 14 amino acids. DNA of the CDR3: TGTGCCAGCAGCTCTTTCGAGTTTTACCACGAGCAGTACTTC. Its protein is CASSSFEFYHEQYF.

This chain joins TRBV4-1 and TRBJ2-1, with a tentative D call TRBD1 (6 bases). Germline V CDR1 and CDR2: MGHRA, YSYEKL. The CDR3 runs to 15 residues. V was trimmed by 5 bases and J by 4 bases, leaving 15 bases between them. The CDR3 bases are TGCGCCAGCAGCGACAAGACAGGACCTTACAATGAGCAGTTCTTC. This translates into CASSDKTGPYNEQFF.

The CDR3 reads CASSESTGKFGYTF. The CDR3 DNA is TGTGCCAGCAGTGAAAGCACCGGGAAGTTTGGCTACACCTTC. The V and J genes are TRBV2 and TRBJ1-2; D gene ambiguous. Germline V lookup: CDR1 SNHLY, CDR2 FYNNEI. The CDR3 sequence is 14 residues long. V lost 2 bases to trimming and J lost 7 bases, with 14 bases between them.

This chain joins TRBV18 and TRBJ2-1, with 11 positions matching TRBD1. V gave up 4 bases and J gave up 6 bases; unmatched junction bases: 8. The CDR3 covers 16 residues. CDR1 KGHSH and CDR2 LQKENI come from the germline V gene. The CDR3 DNA reads as TGTGCCAGCTCACAAAACCGGGACAGGGGGGTCAATGAGCAGTTCTTC. As protein: CASSQNRDRGVNEQFF.

The J gene is TRBJ2-7, the V gene TRBV28, with 7 bases aligning to TRBD1. CDR3 length: 16 amino acids. Germline V lookup: CDR1 MDHEN, CDR2 SYDVKM. Trimming at V came to 2 bases and at J to 0 bases, leaving 7 bases not matched to a gene. The CDR3 here is CASSLVGQGDSYEQYF. CDR3 in DNA: TGTGCCAGCAGTTTAGTAGGCCAGGGGGACTCCTACGAGCAGTACTTC.

The V and J genes are TRBV2 and TRBJ2-7; D call uncertain. The CDR3 is made up of 12 amino acids. The germline CDR1 and CDR2 sequences are SNHLY and FYNNEI. Written as DNA, the CDR3 is TGTGCTTCGCGTGGCGGCTCCTACGAGCAGTACTTC. Translated, it gives CASRGGSYEQYF.

The rearrangement links TRBV27 to TRBJ2-7; 9 bases align to TRBD2. Germline CDR1 reads MNHEY; CDR2 reads SMNVEV (reference sequence). J lost 2 bases, V lost 5 bases, and 4 bases had no gene match. The CDR3 consists of 14 residues. For the CDR3, the DNA is TGTGCCAGCAGTCCGTGGACTAGCGCCTACGAGCAGTACTTC. This gives the protein CASSPWTSAYEQYF.

The CDR3 DNA is TGTGCCAGCAGCGTTGGACTAACACCAAGGGAGCAGTACTTC. Its protein product is CASSVGLTPREQYF. This sequence joins TRBV9 and TRBJ2-7; a possible D gene is TRBD2 (6 bases). V gave up 2 bases and J gave up 7 bases, with 16 bases separating them. Germline V lookup: CDR1 SGDLS, CDR2 YYNGEE. The CDR3 extends over 14 amino acids.

This rearrangement joins TRBV28 to TRBJ1-1, with D possibly matching TRBD1 (5 bases). The CDR3 sequence is 15 residues long. Trimming shortened V by 5 bases and J by 4 bases, and 17 bases separated the two germline ends. In germline, CDR1 is MDHEN, CDR2 SYDVKM. CDR3 DNA: TGTGCCAGCAGTCCCTTTTCCGGGGGAGGCACTGAAGCTTTCTTT. Translated, it gives CASSPFSGGGTEAFF.

The chain recombines TRBV9 with TRBJ1-2; D might be TRBD1 (5 bases). The CDR3 is made up of 14 amino acids. Germline V lookup: CDR1 SGDLS, CDR2 YYNGEE. Trimming left V 4 bases short and J 2 bases short, with 12 bases between. The CDR3 is CASSTIGTNYGYTF. The CDR3 coding sequence is TGTGCCAGCAGCACAATCGGGACCAACTATGGCTACACCTTC.

This chain links TRBV18 with TRBJ2-1; 12 nucleotides align to TRBD2. The J segment lost 7 bases and the V segment lost 3 bases, leaving 7 bases of the junction unmatched. CDR3 size: 16 residues. Germline lookup yields CDR1 KGHSH and CDR2 LQKENI. CDR3 loop: CASSPPSGGAGNEQFF. CDR3 DNA sequence: TGTGCCAGCTCACCCCCTAGCGGGGGGGCCGGGAATGAGCAGTTCTTC. Drawing the rest from reference TRBV18 and TRBJ2-1, the complete variable domain is NAGVMQNPRHLVRRRGQEARLRCSPMKGHSHVYWYRQLPEEGLKFMVYLQKENIIDESGMPKERFSAEFPKEGPSILRIQQVVRGDSAAYFCASSPPSGGAGNEQFFGPGTRLTVL.

V and J are TRBV9 and TRBJ2-5; 8 bases map to TRBD1. Germline CDR1 and CDR2: SGDLS and YYNGEE. Losses at the gene ends were 3 bases for V and 7 bases for J; bases not matched to a gene: 14. The CDR3 is 16 amino acids. The CDR3 DNA follows: TGTGCCAGCAGCGACCTAAGGACAGGGCAAGAAGGGACCCAGTACTTC. This codes for CASSDLRTGQEGTQYF.

This chain links TRBV5-1 with TRBJ2-5, with D hard to call. Trimming removed 0 bases from V and 0 bases from J, with 6 bases in between. Germline V CDR1 and CDR2: SGHRS, YFSETQ. This CDR3 contains 14 residues. Here the CDR3 reads CASSLESYQETQYF. In nucleotides, the CDR3 is TGCGCCAGCAGCTTGGAGAGCTACCAAGAGACCCAGTACTTC.

The V call is TRBV6-9, the J call TRBJ1-4; 11 bases map to TRBD1. With 4 bases clipped from V and 7 bases from J, the junction kept 2 bases outside the gene matches. The CDR3 is 14 amino acids. CDR1 is MNHGY and CDR2 is SVAAGI in the germline V gene. This chain's CDR3 is CASSSDRGPEKLFF. In DNA, the CDR3 is TGTGCCAGCAGTTCGGACAGGGGGCCTGAAAAACTGTTTTTT.

The chain is built from TRBV2 and TRBJ1-5; D perhaps matches TRBD1 (6 bases). From germline, CDR1 is SNHLY and CDR2 FYNNEI. The CDR3 sequence is 14 residues long. The V and J ends lost 6 bases and 2 bases respectively, with 11 bases between them. CDR3 sequence: CASRGGSRNQPQHF. The CDR3 DNA reads TGTGCCAGCAGAGGGGGGTCACGCAATCAGCCCCAGCATTTT.

This clone was found a few times. The chain couples TRBV5-1 to TRBJ1-4, with a possible D match to TRBD1 (6 bases). Trimming removed 1 base at V and 0 bases at J, with 13 bases between. Per germline, CDR1 SGHRS and CDR2 YFSETQ. CDR3 length: 17 amino acids. CDR3 amino acids: CASSLRPKGATNEKLFF. CDR3 coding DNA: TGCGCCAGCAGCTTGCGTCCCAAGGGGGCAACTAATGAAAAACTGTTTTTT.